This T cell receptor beta chain was captured by sequencing in a study of cytomegalovirus exposure and HLA in healthy donors. For the study at large: Roughly 180 million T cells yielded approximately 100 million unique TCR beta sequences, as an earlier analysis found.

With V trimmed by 3 bases and J by 5 bases, 5 bases remained unmatched. Germline V CDR1 and CDR2: SGHTA, FQGNSA. The CDR3 runs to 15 residues. The study ran its PCR with 60 Vbeta and 13 Jbeta primers. Profiled with immunoSEQ multiplex PCR; TCRdb holds only in-frame clones, not every one. This table has about 190,000 clones, about four fifths appearing once. The TCR was taken from a man between 40 and 49 years old in good health and CMV-seropositive. The source material was PBMCs. The chain combines TRBV7-2 with TRBJ1-4; 8 bases align to TRBD1. CDR3 coding DNA: TGTGCCAGCAGCTTGTACAGGGGGAACAATGAAAAACTGTTTTTT. Protein product: CASSLYRGNNEKLFF.